This is a list of T cell receptor beta chains from one sample in a study of T cells in Graves' hyperthyroidism and ophthalmopathy. Via MiXCR, TCRdb re-called the multiplex PCR reads, giving one row per CDR3 protein. This table has approximately 330,000 distinct CDR3 sequences, roughly 13% appearing once. The sample comprised blood. All receptors come from a woman in her forties with Graves' ophthalmopathy. Both conserved end residues are part of each CDR3. The order of the fields is CDR3 protein, CDR3 DNA, clone size, D gene, J gene, V gene. The D gene is left open where the match is weak. The size field is filled for only some rows; it gives once, few, many or a size class.

cdr3_aa: CSAMPPIPGTGGEIEAFF
cdr3_nt: TGCAGTGCGATGCCCCCTATACCCGGGACAGGGGGGGAAATTGAAGCTTTCTTT
clone_size: .
d_call: TRBD1
j_call: TRBJ1-1
v_call: TRBV20-1

cdr3_aa: CASSQKAGRATDTQYF
cdr3_nt: TGTGCCAGCAGCCAAAAAGCGGGAAGGGCCACAGATACGCAGTATTTT
clone_size: .
d_call: TRBD2
j_call: TRBJ2-3
v_call: TRBV4-2

cdr3_aa: CASSTPSGTDPLRQYF
cdr3_nt: TGTGCCAGCAGTACCCCCTCAGGGACAGACCCCCTCCGGCAGTACTTC
clone_size: many
d_call: TRBD1
j_call: TRBJ2-7
v_call: TRBV27

cdr3_aa: CASSEGLAGDVSYEQYF
cdr3_nt: TGTGCCAGCAGTGAAGGCCTAGCGGGGGATGTCTCCTACGAGCAGTACTTC
clone_size: many
d_call: TRBD2
j_call: TRBJ2-7
v_call: TRBV2

cdr3_aa: CASSYSGSGQYF
cdr3_nt: TGTGCCAGCAGTTACTCGGGGTCCGGGCAGTACTTC
clone_size: many
d_call: .
j_call: TRBJ2-7
v_call: TRBV6-5

cdr3_aa: CASSFRTGTNTGELFF
cdr3_nt: TGTGCCAGCAGCTTCCGGACTGGTACGAACACCGGGGAGCTGTTTTTT
clone_size: many
d_call: .
j_call: TRBJ2-2
v_call: TRBV7-2

cdr3_aa: CASSVATDVPGLADNEQFF
cdr3_nt: TGTGCCAGCAGCGTAGCCACCGATGTACCGGGACTAGCAGACAATGAGCAGTTCTTC
clone_size: few
d_call: TRBD2
j_call: TRBJ2-1
v_call: TRBV9

cdr3_aa: CASSERGWEKLFF
cdr3_nt: TGTGCCAGCAGTGAACGTGGGTGGGAAAAACTGTTTTTT
clone_size: .
d_call: .
j_call: TRBJ1-4
v_call: TRBV6-1

cdr3_aa: CASSFSGQGASTEQFF
cdr3_nt: TGTGCCAGCAGTTTCTCGGGACAGGGGGCTAGCACGGAGCAGTTCTTC
clone_size: many
d_call: TRBD1
j_call: TRBJ2-1
v_call: TRBV28

cdr3_aa: CASSLAGREQFF
cdr3_nt: TGTGCCAGCAGCTTAGCCGGGCGGGAGCAGTTCTTC
clone_size: many
d_call: .
j_call: TRBJ2-1
v_call: TRBV7-9

cdr3_aa: CASSRRLGLTQYF
cdr3_nt: TGTGCCAGCAGCCGTCGTTTGGGACTTACGCAGTATTTT
clone_size: many
d_call: .
j_call: TRBJ2-3
v_call: TRBV3-1

cdr3_aa: CASRSGVNQPQHF
cdr3_nt: TGTGCCAGCAGGTCGGGGGTGAATCAGCCCCAGCATTTT
clone_size: .
d_call: .
j_call: TRBJ1-5
v_call: TRBV27

cdr3_aa: CAICKDLSGTTFSDTQYF
cdr3_nt: TGTGCCATCTGCAAAGACCTCTCCGGGACCACATTTTCAGATACGCAGTATTTT
clone_size: many
d_call: .
j_call: TRBJ2-3
v_call: TRBV10-3

cdr3_aa: CSVLGRQGFHYGYTF
cdr3_nt: TGCAGCGTTTTAGGGAGACAGGGATTTCACTATGGCTACACCTTC
clone_size: many
d_call: TRBD1
j_call: TRBJ1-2
v_call: TRBV29-1

cdr3_aa: CASSIIGTSGDTGELFF
cdr3_nt: TGTGCCAGTAGTATAATAGGGACTAGCGGCGATACCGGGGAGCTGTTTTTT
clone_size: few
d_call: TRBD2
j_call: TRBJ2-2
v_call: TRBV19

cdr3_aa: CASSAGTSGEYEQYF
cdr3_nt: TGTGCCAGCAGCGCGGGGACTAGCGGTGAATACGAGCAGTACTTC
clone_size: many
d_call: TRBD2
j_call: TRBJ2-7
v_call: TRBV7-9

cdr3_aa: CASLRDRTNTEAFF
cdr3_nt: TGTGCCAGCTTACGGGACAGAACGAACACTGAAGCTTTCTTT
clone_size: many
d_call: TRBD1
j_call: TRBJ1-1
v_call: TRBV18

cdr3_aa: CASRARTTYSPLHF
cdr3_nt: TGTGCCAGTAGAGCGCGGACGACCTATTCACCCCTCCACTTT
clone_size: few
d_call: .
j_call: TRBJ1-6
v_call: TRBV19

cdr3_aa: CASSFLLTGGYSEKLFF
cdr3_nt: TGCGCCAGCAGCTTCCTCTTGACAGGGGGGTACTCGGAGAAACTGTTTTTT
clone_size: .
d_call: TRBD1
j_call: TRBJ1-4
v_call: TRBV5-1

cdr3_aa: CASSDSPGRRNTGELFF
cdr3_nt: TGCGCCAGCAGTGACTCCCCGGGGCGGAGGAACACCGGGGAGCTGTTTTTT
clone_size: .
d_call: .
j_call: TRBJ2-2
v_call: TRBV10-1

cdr3_aa: CGALWIRTDTQYF
cdr3_nt: TGCGGCGCCCTGTGGATCCGCACAGATACGCAGTATTTT
clone_size: few
d_call: .
j_call: TRBJ2-3
v_call: TRBV29-1

cdr3_aa: CASSEAVSGSDPCTF
cdr3_nt: TGTGCCAGCAGTGAAGCAGTAAGCGGTAGTGATCCTTGCACCTTC
clone_size: many
d_call: .
j_call: TRBJ1-2
v_call: TRBV6-1

cdr3_aa: CASSLAGLRETQYF
cdr3_nt: TGTGCCAGCAGCTTAGCGGGACTGCGAGAGACCCAGTACTTC
clone_size: many
d_call: .
j_call: TRBJ2-5
v_call: TRBV7-9

cdr3_aa: CASSYPSEKLFF
cdr3_nt: TGTGCCAGCAGTTACCCGAGTGAAAAACTGTTTTTT
clone_size: many
d_call: .
j_call: TRBJ1-4
v_call: TRBV6-2/TRBV6-3

cdr3_aa: CASVDTPGQGHEQYF
cdr3_nt: TGTGCCAGCGTCGACACTCCGGGACAGGGCCACGAGCAGTACTTC
clone_size: few
d_call: TRBD1
j_call: TRBJ2-7
v_call: TRBV6-1

cdr3_aa: CASSYSLSLSNQPQHF
cdr3_nt: TGTGCCAGCAGTTACTCTCTCAGCCTTAGCAATCAGCCCCAGCATTTT
clone_size: many
d_call: .
j_call: TRBJ1-5
v_call: TRBV6-6

cdr3_aa: CASTDRGHNSPLHF
cdr3_nt: TGTGCCAGCACCGACCGGGGGCATAATTCACCCCTCCACTTT
clone_size: many
d_call: .
j_call: TRBJ1-6
v_call: TRBV12-3/TRBV12-4

cdr3_aa: CASSQESVLPLHF
cdr3_nt: TGTGCCAGCAGCCAAGAATCGGTCTTACCCCTCCACTTT
clone_size: many
d_call: .
j_call: TRBJ1-6
v_call: TRBV3-1

cdr3_aa: CSARRAGSGSTDAQYF
cdr3_nt: TGCAGTGCTAGAAGGGCGGGGAGCGGAAGCACAGATGCGCAGTATTTT
clone_size: .
d_call: .
j_call: TRBJ2-3
v_call: TRBV20-1

cdr3_aa: CSASSRTSGRFGETQYF
cdr3_nt: TGCAGTGCTTCCTCCAGGACTAGCGGGAGGTTTGGAGAGACCCAGTACTTC
clone_size: .
d_call: TRBD2
j_call: TRBJ2-5
v_call: TRBV20-1

cdr3_aa: CASNTGTPGYTF
cdr3_nt: TGTGCCAGTAACACCGGGACCCCAGGCTACACCTTC
clone_size: .
d_call: .
j_call: TRBJ1-2
v_call: TRBV19

cdr3_aa: CASEKQAYNEQFF
cdr3_nt: TGTGCCAGCGAGAAGCAAGCCTACAATGAGCAGTTCTTC
clone_size: many
d_call: .
j_call: TRBJ2-1
v_call: TRBV2

cdr3_aa: CASNPQGSLYEQYF
cdr3_nt: TGTGCCAGCAACCCACAGGGTAGTCTCTACGAGCAGTACTTC
clone_size: many
d_call: .
j_call: TRBJ2-7
v_call: TRBV2

cdr3_aa: CASSWEGGGSNQPQHF
cdr3_nt: TGTGCCAGCAGCTGGGAGGGCGGCGGAAGCAATCAGCCCCAGCATTTT
clone_size: many
d_call: .
j_call: TRBJ1-5
v_call: TRBV28

cdr3_aa: CASSKGVDGNTIYF
cdr3_nt: TGTGCCAGCAGTAAGGGTGTTGATGGAAACACCATATATTTT
clone_size: many
d_call: .
j_call: TRBJ1-3
v_call: TRBV6-1

cdr3_aa: CASSLAGWSAGANVLTF
cdr3_nt: TGTGCCAGCAGCTTAGCTGGTTGGTCGGCAGGGGCCAACGTCCTGACTTTC
clone_size: many
d_call: .
j_call: TRBJ2-6
v_call: TRBV7-2

cdr3_aa: CASSWIIGTGELFF
cdr3_nt: TGTGCTAGCAGTTGGATCATAGGCACCGGGGAGCTGTTTTTT
clone_size: few
d_call: .
j_call: TRBJ2-2
v_call: TRBV27

cdr3_aa: CSARDNRYYGYTF
cdr3_nt: TGCAGTGCTAGGGACAACCGATACTATGGCTACACCTTC
clone_size: .
d_call: .
j_call: TRBJ1-2
v_call: TRBV20-1

cdr3_aa: CATKLGVIYGYTF
cdr3_nt: TGTGCCACCAAACTGGGGGTTATCTATGGCTACACCTTC
clone_size: many
d_call: .
j_call: TRBJ1-2
v_call: TRBV2

cdr3_aa: CASRNGGSYGYTF
cdr3_nt: TGTGCCAGCAGAAACGGGGGGTCCTATGGCTACACCTTC
clone_size: few
d_call: .
j_call: TRBJ1-2
v_call: TRBV6-1

cdr3_aa: CSAGALLTGETQYF
cdr3_nt: TGCAGTGCTGGGGCACTCCTCACGGGGGAGACCCAGTACTTC
clone_size: many
d_call: .
j_call: TRBJ2-5
v_call: TRBV20-1

cdr3_aa: CASSLYLSYNEQFF
cdr3_nt: TGTGCCAGCAGCTTGTACTTGTCCTACAATGAGCAGTTCTTC
clone_size: many
d_call: .
j_call: TRBJ2-1
v_call: TRBV5-5

cdr3_aa: CASSLADLAGGPVPIEQFF
cdr3_nt: TGTGCCAGCAGCTTAGCAGACCTAGCGGGAGGGCCGGTCCCCATTGAGCAGTTCTTC
clone_size: .
d_call: TRBD2
j_call: TRBJ2-1
v_call: TRBV7-9

cdr3_aa: CASSLGYGGPSYNEQFF
cdr3_nt: TGTGCCAGCAGCTTAGGCTACGGGGGGCCCTCCTACAATGAGCAGTTCTTC
clone_size: few
d_call: .
j_call: TRBJ2-1
v_call: TRBV13

cdr3_aa: CASSALTGVVNGYTF
cdr3_nt: TGTGCCAGCAGTGCACTGACAGGGGTGGTGAATGGCTACACCTTC
clone_size: many
d_call: TRBD1
j_call: TRBJ1-2
v_call: TRBV25-1

cdr3_aa: CSAGIGEKLFF
cdr3_nt: TGCAGTGCCGGTATTGGGGAAAAACTGTTTTTT
clone_size: many
d_call: .
j_call: TRBJ1-4
v_call: TRBV20-1

cdr3_aa: CASSTQSAYGYTF
cdr3_nt: TGTGCCAGCAGTACCCAGTCAGCCTATGGCTACACCTTC
clone_size: few
d_call: .
j_call: TRBJ1-2
v_call: TRBV28

cdr3_aa: CASFTGLASPLHF
cdr3_nt: TGTGCCAGCTTCACAGGTTTGGCTTCACCCCTCCACTTT
clone_size: many
d_call: .
j_call: TRBJ1-6
v_call: TRBV2

cdr3_aa: CASSLASLRRSGYTF
cdr3_nt: TGTGCCAGCAGCTTAGCTAGCCTCAGGCGGTCTGGCTACACCTTC
clone_size: many
d_call: .
j_call: TRBJ1-2
v_call: TRBV7-9

cdr3_aa: CASSNDRVETQYF
cdr3_nt: TGTGCCAGCAGCAACGACAGGGTGGAGACCCAGTACTTC
clone_size: many
d_call: TRBD1
j_call: TRBJ2-5
v_call: TRBV11-2